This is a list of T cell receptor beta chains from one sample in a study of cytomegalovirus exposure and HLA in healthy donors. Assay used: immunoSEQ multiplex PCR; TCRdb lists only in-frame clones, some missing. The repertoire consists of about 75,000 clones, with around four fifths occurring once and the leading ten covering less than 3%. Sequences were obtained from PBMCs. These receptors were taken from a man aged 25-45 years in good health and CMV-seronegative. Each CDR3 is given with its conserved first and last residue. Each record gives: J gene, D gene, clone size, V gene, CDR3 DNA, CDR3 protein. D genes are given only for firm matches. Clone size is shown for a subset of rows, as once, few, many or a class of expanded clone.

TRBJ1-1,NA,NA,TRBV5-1,TGCGCCAGCAGCCCCCTGACAGGGAACACTGAAGCTTTCTTT,CASSPLTGNTEAFF
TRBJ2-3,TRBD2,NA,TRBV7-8,TGTGCCAGCAGCCGATACACTGTAGCGGGTGCCACAGATACGCAGTATTTT,CASSRYTVAGATDTQYF
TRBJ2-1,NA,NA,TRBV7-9,TGTGCCAGCAGCTTAGTCCTAAGGGAGAGCTCCTACAATGAGCAGTTCTTC,CASSLVLRESSYNEQFF
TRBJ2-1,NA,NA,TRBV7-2,TGTGCCAGCAGCTTAGCCCGAACAGGGTTCAATGAGCAGTTCTTC,CASSLARTGFNEQFF
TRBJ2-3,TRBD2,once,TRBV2,TGTGCCAGCAGCGCTCTTGGGAGAGCGGGGGGAACAGATACGCAGTATTTT,CASSALGRAGGTDTQYF
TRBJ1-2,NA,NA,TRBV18,TGTGCCAGCTCACGCGGGACTTCAGCTAACTATGGCTACACCTTC,CASSRGTSANYGYTF
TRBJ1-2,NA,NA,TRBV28,TGTGCCAGCAGTTTATTGGACTCCGCGCGCTATGGCTACACCTTC,CASSLLDSARYGYTF
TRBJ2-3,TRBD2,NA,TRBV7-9,TGTGCCAGCAGCTTAGGGGCGGGGGTCACAGATACGCAGTATTTT,CASSLGAGVTDTQYF
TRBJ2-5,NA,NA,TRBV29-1,TGCAGCGCGAGCCTTTCAGAGACCCAGTACTTC,CSASLSETQYF
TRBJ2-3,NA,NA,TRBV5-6,TGTGCCAGCAACGGGTACGATGGTACGCAGTATTTT,CASNGYDGTQYF
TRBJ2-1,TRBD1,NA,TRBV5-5,TGTGCCAGCAGCCACAGAAGCTCCGGGACAGGGAACTATGAGCAGTTCTTC,CASSHRSSGTGNYEQFF
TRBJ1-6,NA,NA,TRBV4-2,TGTGCCAGCAGCCAAGGCAGGTCCTATAATTCACCCCTCCACTTT,CASSQGRSYNSPLHF
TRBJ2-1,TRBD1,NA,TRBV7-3,TGTGCCAGCAGCACGGGACAGGGGGCGCGGAATGAGCAGTTCTTC,CASSTGQGARNEQFF
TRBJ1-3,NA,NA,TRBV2,TGTGCCAGCAGCGGGACAGGAAACACCATATATTTT,CASSGTGNTIYF
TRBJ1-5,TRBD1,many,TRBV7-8,TGTGCCAGCAGCTTACGGGACAGTAATCAGCCCCAGCATTTT,CASSLRDSNQPQHF
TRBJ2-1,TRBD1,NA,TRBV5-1,TGCGCCAGCGGGCCGGGACAGGGAGGTTACAATGAGCAGTTCTTC,CASGPGQGGYNEQFF
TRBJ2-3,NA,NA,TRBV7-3,TGTGCCAGCAGCTTGCGGCCAGCACTCACAGATACGCAGTATTTT,CASSLRPALTDTQYF
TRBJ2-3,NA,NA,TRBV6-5,TGTGCCAGCAGTTACTCCGTGAGGGCGAAAGATACGCAGTATTTT,CASSYSVRAKDTQYF
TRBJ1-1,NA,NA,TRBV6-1,TGTGCCAGCAGTGAAGCAACCGGGTTACCGAACACTGAAGCTTTCTTT,CASSEATGLPNTEAFF
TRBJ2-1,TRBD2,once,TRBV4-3,TGCGCCAGCAGCCCTGTTTTGAGCGGGAGTCCTAGCGAGCAGTTCTTC,CASSPVLSGSPSEQFF
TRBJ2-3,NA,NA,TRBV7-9,TGTGCCAGCAGCTGGGAGCCGGATACGCAGTATTTT,CASSWEPDTQYF
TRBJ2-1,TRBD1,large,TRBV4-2,TGTGCCAGCAGCCAGGCGACAGGGGGCGTGAATGAGCAGTTCTTC,CASSQATGGVNEQFF
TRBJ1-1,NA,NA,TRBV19,TGTGCCAGTATACCCAGCCGGGGGGAGTCGAACACTGAAGCTTTCTTT,CASIPSRGESNTEAFF
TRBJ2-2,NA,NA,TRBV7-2,TGTGCCAGCAGCTTACGACCCGACAGGCCCGGGGAGCTGTTTTTT,CASSLRPDRPGELFF
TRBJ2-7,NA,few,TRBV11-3,TGTGCCTCCCTCGGCGGCAGCTCCTACGAGCAGTACTTC,CASLGGSSYEQYF
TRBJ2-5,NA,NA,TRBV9,TGTGCCAGCAGCACTGCTGGAGGCATCCAAGAGACCCAGTACTTC,CASSTAGGIQETQYF
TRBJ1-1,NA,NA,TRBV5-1,TGCGCCAGCAGCTTGGGGACAGCACAAGGACGGCTCGCGTTCTTT,CASSLGTAQGRLAFF
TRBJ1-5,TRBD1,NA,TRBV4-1,TGCGCCAGCAGCCAAAAACAGGGGGATCAGCCCCAGCATTTT,CASSQKQGDQPQHF
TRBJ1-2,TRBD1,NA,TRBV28,TGTGCCAGCAGTTTGTCGGGACAGGGACCCTGGTATGGCTACACCTTC,CASSLSGQGPWYGYTF
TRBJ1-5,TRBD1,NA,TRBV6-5,TGTGCCAGCAGCCAGGGGGGAGGTCAGCCCCAGCATTTT,CASSQGGGQPQHF
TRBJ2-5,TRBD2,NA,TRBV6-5,TGTGCCAGCAGTGTAGCGGGAGTAGAAGAGACCCAGTACTTC,CASSVAGVEETQYF
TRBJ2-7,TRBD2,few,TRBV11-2,TGTGCCAGCAGCTCCGAACCCCCCCGGGCTAGCGGGACCTTCTACGAGCAGTACTTC,CASSSEPPRASGTFYEQYF
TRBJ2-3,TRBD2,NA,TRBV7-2,TGTGCCAGCTCGCAACTAGCGGGGATCACAGATACGCAGTATTTT,CASSQLAGITDTQYF
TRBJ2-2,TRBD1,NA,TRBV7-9,TGTGCCAGCAGCTTCTCCAGGGGGACCGGGGAGCTGTTTTTT,CASSFSRGTGELFF
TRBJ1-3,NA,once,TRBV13,TGTGCCAGCAACGCGGCCGGTTCTGGAAACACCATATATTTT,CASNAAGSGNTIYF
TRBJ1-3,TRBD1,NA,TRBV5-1,TGCGCCAGCAGCTTGGGACAGGGTGCCGGAAACACCATATATTTT,CASSLGQGAGNTIYF